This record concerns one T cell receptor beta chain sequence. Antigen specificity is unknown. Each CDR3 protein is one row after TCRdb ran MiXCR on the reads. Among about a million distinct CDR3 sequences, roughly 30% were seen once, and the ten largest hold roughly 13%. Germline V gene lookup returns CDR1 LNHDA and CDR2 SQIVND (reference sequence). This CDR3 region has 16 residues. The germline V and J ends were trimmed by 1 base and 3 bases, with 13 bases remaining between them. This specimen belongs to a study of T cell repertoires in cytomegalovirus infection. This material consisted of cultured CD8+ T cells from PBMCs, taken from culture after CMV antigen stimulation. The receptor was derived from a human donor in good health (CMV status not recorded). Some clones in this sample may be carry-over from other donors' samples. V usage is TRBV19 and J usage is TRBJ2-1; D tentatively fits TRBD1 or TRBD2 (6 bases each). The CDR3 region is CASSIVWGALYNEQFF. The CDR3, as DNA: TGTGCCAGTAGTATAGTATGGGGGGCCCTCTACAATGAGCAGTTCTTC. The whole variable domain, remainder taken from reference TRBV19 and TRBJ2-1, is DGGITQSPKYLFRKEGQNVTLSCEQNLNHDAMYWYRQDPGQGLRLIYYSQIVNDFQKGDIAEGYSVSREKKESFPLTVTSAQKNPTAFYLCASSIVWGALYNEQFFGPGTRLTVL.